This T cell receptor beta chain was documented in a study of tumor and adjacent non-tumor tissue in lung cancer. About the research overall: Patients were aged roughly 30 to 76, nine to eleven men and a handful of women, stage I to III. General observations from the study: Normal lung showed higher cumulative top 100 clone frequency than tumor. Shorter survival was associated with higher TCR diversity in tumors.

Concerning this clonotype itself: Its antigen is not known. This clone may be a read error of a much larger clone one base away.

The template was RNA from unsorted bulk tissue. Three rounds of nested PCR, following a modified ARM-PCR protocol, produced the TCRbeta library. MiXCR, applied by TCRdb to the multiplex PCR reads, yields one record per CDR3 protein. The table shows 220,000 or so distinct CDR3 sequences, with 70% to 75% occurring only once. Sequenced input: lung tumor tissue. The TCR was taken from a man aged 60 to 75 with non-small cell lung cancer.

CDR3 bases: TGTGTCAGCAGTTACTCCCGGTTGGCAGATACGCAGTATTTT. Translating gives CVSSYSRLADTQYF. This chain joins TRBV6-2 or TRBV6-3 and TRBJ2-3; D ambiguous. Per the germline V gene, CDR1 is MNHEY and CDR2 is SVGEGT. The CDR3 sequence is 14 residues long.